What follows describes a single TCR beta chain. The data stem from a study of blood T cell repertoires in COVID-19. For the study at large: Both acute and convalescent COVID-19 samples were obtained from the United States, Italy and Spain. In each case, the material was cDNA or gDNA derived from T cells, B-cell-depleted T cells, or PBMCs.

This CDR3 contains 17 residues. With 2 bases removed from V and 1 base from J, the gap between germline ends came to 17 bases. Looked up from germline, CDR1 is KGHSH and CDR2 is LQKENI. In the original workflow: Scientists estimated how many nucleated cells there were by amplifying reference gene primers. Sequencing was performed with immunoSEQ multiplex PCR; in TCRdb, only in-frame clones are kept and a portion is missing. V and J calls and clone size are copied from that table; D and trimming were computed from the DNA. The sample includes about 120,000 clones, nearly 90% seen only once; the top ten take 1.2%.

The sample was peripheral blood. This sequence joins TRBV18 and TRBJ1-2; TRBD1 might be the D (6 bases). The receptor was derived from a woman older than 75 with acute or convalescent COVID-19. DNA of the CDR3: TGTGCCAGCTCACCAGTTCCTGCAGGGGCTGATAACTATGGCTACACCTTC. Amino acids: CASSPVPAGADNYGYTF.